This T cell receptor beta chain was identified during a study of technical replicates of blood from a handful of donors. CDR1 and CDR2 (germline): MNHNY, SVGAGI (reference sequence). The J segment lost 3 bases and the V segment lost 5 bases, leaving 8 bases of the junction unmatched. The length of the CDR3 is 15 residues. The assay was immunoSEQ multiplex PCR, and TCRdb's table has in-frame clones only and misses some. The sample lists about 88,000 clones, 85% to 95% occurring once. Specimen: T cells isolated from PBMCs. J is TRBJ1-1 and V is TRBV6-6; 8 nucleotides align to TRBD1. The source of this sequence is a human donor in good health. CDR3 residues: CASSNDRGKYTEAFF. DNA of the CDR3: TGTGCCAGCAGTAATGACAGGGGAAAGTACACTGAAGCTTTCTTT.